A selection of T cell receptor beta chains follows, all from one sample in a study of blood T cell repertoires in COVID-19. Produced via immunoSEQ multiplex PCR; TCRdb's table is partial and in-frame only. This table has fewer than 350,000 clones, 75% to 95% appearing once. The sample comprised peripheral blood. The source of these receptors is a woman in her 30s with COVID-19, enrolled during active disease. CDR3s include the opening cysteine and the closing phenylalanine or tryptophan. A D gene is named only where the DNA matches it firmly. Only some rows state a clone size, as once, few, many or a class for expanded clones.

v_call: TRBV4-1; j_call: TRBJ1-3; clone_size: .; d_call: TRBD1; cdr3_nt: TGCGCCAGCAGCCAAGATCCCGGGACAGGTCGATGGAACACCATATATTTT; cdr3_aa: CASSQDPGTGRWNTIYF
v_call: TRBV29-1; j_call: TRBJ2-7; clone_size: .; d_call: .; cdr3_nt: TGCAGCGCCGGACACACGACCTACGAGCAGTACTTC; cdr3_aa: CSAGHTTYEQYF
v_call: TRBV30; j_call: TRBJ2-7; clone_size: .; d_call: .; cdr3_nt: TGTGCCTGGAGTAGGGGGTCTAGCCTCACCTACGAGCAGTACTTC; cdr3_aa: CAWSRGSSLTYEQYF
v_call: TRBV6-4; j_call: TRBJ2-1; clone_size: .; d_call: TRBD2; cdr3_nt: TGTGCCAGCAGTGCCGGGACTAGCGCAAATGAGCAGTTCTTC; cdr3_aa: CASSAGTSANEQFF
v_call: TRBV29-1; j_call: TRBJ2-2; clone_size: .; d_call: TRBD1; cdr3_nt: TGCAGCGTTGCCCGGACAGGGATGTCCGGGGAGCTGTTTTTT; cdr3_aa: CSVARTGMSGELFF
v_call: TRBV19; j_call: TRBJ2-2; clone_size: .; d_call: .; cdr3_nt: TGTGCCAGTAGTCCAGGACTCCGGTCGGATTCCGGGGAGCTGTTTTTT; cdr3_aa: CASSPGLRSDSGELFF
v_call: TRBV7-9; j_call: TRBJ2-1; clone_size: once; d_call: .; cdr3_nt: TGTGCCAGCAGCTTGGGGCTAGCGACCTACAATGAGCAGTTCTTC; cdr3_aa: CASSLGLATYNEQFF
v_call: TRBV28; j_call: TRBJ1-2; clone_size: .; d_call: TRBD1; cdr3_nt: TGTGCCAGCTCCTACAGGGGACGGCCAAACTATGGCTACACCTTC; cdr3_aa: CASSYRGRPNYGYTF
v_call: TRBV28; j_call: TRBJ2-1; clone_size: .; d_call: .; cdr3_nt: TGTGCCAGCAGTTTTTCCGGGAGATATGAGCAGTTCTTC; cdr3_aa: CASSFSGRYEQFF
v_call: TRBV7-2; j_call: TRBJ2-7; clone_size: .; d_call: TRBD2; cdr3_nt: TGTGCCAGCAGCCCCCATAGCGGGGGCTTACGGCAGTACTTC; cdr3_aa: CASSPHSGGLRQYF
v_call: TRBV5-4; j_call: TRBJ2-2; clone_size: .; d_call: .; cdr3_nt: TGTGCCAGCAGCTTGGCCTGGGGTCAGGGTGGCACCGGGGAGCTGTTTTTT; cdr3_aa: CASSLAWGQGGTGELFF